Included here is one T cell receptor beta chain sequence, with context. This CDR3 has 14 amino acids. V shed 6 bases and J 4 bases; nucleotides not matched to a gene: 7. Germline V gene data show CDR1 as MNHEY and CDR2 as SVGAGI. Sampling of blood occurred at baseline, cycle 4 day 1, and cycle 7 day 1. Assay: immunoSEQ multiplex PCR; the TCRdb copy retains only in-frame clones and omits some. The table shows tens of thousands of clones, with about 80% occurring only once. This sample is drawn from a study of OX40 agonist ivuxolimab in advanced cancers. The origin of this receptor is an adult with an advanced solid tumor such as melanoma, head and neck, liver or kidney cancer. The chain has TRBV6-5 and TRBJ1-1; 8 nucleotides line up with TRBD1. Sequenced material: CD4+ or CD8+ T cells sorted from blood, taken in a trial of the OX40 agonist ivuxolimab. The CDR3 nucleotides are TGTGCCAGCAGGAACCTACAGGGGGTCACTGAAGCTTTCTTT. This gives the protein CASRNLQGVTEAFF.